This TCR beta chain was recovered during a study of shared clonotypes between healthy human individuals. Input per replicate PCR of unsorted PBMC was 300 ng DNA, corresponding to about 30,000 T cell genomes. The sequencing of unsorted PBMC DNA took place on ten immunoSEQ deep assay plates. Assay: immunoSEQ multiplex PCR; the TCRdb copy retains only in-frame clones and omits some. The sample lists a few hundred thousand clones, 70% to 80% seen once, with around 13% in the top ten. Study results and caveats: The study sampled only blood, and tissue repertoires likely differ.

A note on this clone: Its antigen is unknown.

Every donor was a Caucasian adult from Nashville, Tennessee. Germline values: CDR1 MNHEY, CDR2 SMNVEV (reference sequence). Trimming removed 1 base from V and 14 bases from J; junction bases left unmatched: 13. There are 17 residues in the CDR3. The TCR sequence derives from a woman between 40 and 55 years old in good health. Some clones in this sample may be carry-over from other donors' samples. The sequenced sample consisted of PBMCs. The V call is TRBV27, the J call TRBJ2-1; 14 bases match TRBD2. In DNA, the CDR3 is TGTGCCAGCAGTTTATGGGGGGGGACTAGCGGGAGCGGGGAAAAGTTCTTC. This gives the protein CASSLWGGTSGSGEKFF.